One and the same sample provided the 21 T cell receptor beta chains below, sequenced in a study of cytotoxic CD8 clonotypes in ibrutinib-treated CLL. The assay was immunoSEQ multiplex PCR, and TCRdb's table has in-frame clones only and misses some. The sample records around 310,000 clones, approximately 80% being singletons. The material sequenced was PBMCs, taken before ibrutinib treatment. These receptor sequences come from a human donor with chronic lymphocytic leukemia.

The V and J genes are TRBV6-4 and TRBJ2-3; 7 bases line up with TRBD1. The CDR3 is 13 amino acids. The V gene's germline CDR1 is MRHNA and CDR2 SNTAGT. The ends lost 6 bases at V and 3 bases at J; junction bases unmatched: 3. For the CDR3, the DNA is TGTGCCAGCAGCGCGACAGGGACAGATACGCAGTATTTT. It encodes CASSATGTDTQYF.

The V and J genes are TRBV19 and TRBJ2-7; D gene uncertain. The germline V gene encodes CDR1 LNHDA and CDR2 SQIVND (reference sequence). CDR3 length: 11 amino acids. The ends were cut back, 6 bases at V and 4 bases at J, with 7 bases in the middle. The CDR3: CASSTAYEQYF. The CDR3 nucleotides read TGTGCCAGTAGCACAGCATACGAGCAGTACTTC.

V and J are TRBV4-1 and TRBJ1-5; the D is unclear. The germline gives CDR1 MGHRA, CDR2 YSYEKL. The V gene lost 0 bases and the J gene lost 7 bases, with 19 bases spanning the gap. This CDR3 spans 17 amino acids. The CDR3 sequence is CASSQDERPSMSQPQHF. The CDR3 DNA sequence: TGCGCCAGCAGCCAAGATGAAAGACCGTCGATGAGCCAGCCCCAGCATTTT.

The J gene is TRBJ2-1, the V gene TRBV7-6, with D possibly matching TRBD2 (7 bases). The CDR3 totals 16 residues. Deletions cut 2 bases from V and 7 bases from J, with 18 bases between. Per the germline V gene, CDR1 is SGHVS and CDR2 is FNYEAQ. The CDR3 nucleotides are TGTGCCAGCAGCTTACCCCTACCCAGCGGGACAAATGAGCAGTTCTTC. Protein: CASSLPLPSGTNEQFF.

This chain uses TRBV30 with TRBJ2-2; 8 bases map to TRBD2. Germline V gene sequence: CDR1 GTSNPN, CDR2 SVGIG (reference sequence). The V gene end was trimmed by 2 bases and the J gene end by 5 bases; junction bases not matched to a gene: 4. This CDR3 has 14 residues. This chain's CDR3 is CAWSSGSVTGELFF. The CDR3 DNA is TGTGCCTGGAGTAGCGGGAGTGTTACCGGGGAGCTGTTTTTT.

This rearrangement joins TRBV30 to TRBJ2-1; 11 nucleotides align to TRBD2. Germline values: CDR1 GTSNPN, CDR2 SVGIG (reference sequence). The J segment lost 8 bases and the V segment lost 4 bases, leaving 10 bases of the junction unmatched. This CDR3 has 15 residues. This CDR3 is CAWNALAGDGDEQFF. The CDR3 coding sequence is TGTGCCTGGAATGCACTAGCGGGAGATGGCGATGAGCAGTTCTTC.

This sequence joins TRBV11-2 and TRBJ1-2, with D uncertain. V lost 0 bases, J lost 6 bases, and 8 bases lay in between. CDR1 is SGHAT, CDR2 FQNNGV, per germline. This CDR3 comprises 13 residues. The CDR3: CASSLDQWDGYTF. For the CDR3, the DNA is TGTGCCAGCAGCTTAGATCAATGGGATGGCTACACCTTC.

The CDR3 DNA reads TGCGCCAGCAGCCAAGAGGAGCGGGAGTTCTTTGAGCAGTTCTTC. It codes for CASSQEEREFFEQFF. This chain uses TRBV4-1 with TRBJ2-1; 8 bases are shared with TRBD2. The V segment lost 0 bases and the J segment 9 bases; nucleotides outside the gene matches: 7. The CDR3 length is 15 residues. The germline V gene encodes CDR1 MGHRA and CDR2 YSYEKL.

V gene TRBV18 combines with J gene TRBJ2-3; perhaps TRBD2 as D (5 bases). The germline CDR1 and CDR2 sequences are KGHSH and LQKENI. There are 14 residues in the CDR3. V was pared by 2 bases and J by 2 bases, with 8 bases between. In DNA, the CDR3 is TGTGCCAGCTCACCATCGGGATACACAGATACGCAGTATTTT. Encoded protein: CASSPSGYTDTQYF.

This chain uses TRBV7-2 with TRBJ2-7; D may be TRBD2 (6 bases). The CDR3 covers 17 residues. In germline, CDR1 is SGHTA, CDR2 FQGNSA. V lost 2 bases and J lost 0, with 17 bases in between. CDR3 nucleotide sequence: TGTGCCAGCAGCTTATTTGCTAGCGCACTAAGCTCCTACGAGCAGTACTTC. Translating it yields CASSLFASALSSYEQYF.

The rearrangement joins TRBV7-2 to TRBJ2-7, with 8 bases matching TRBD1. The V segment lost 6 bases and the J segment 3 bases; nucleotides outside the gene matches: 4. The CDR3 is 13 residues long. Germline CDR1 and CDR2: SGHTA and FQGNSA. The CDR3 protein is CASSYDRGYEQYF. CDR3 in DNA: TGTGCCAGCAGTTACGACAGGGGCTACGAGCAGTACTTC.

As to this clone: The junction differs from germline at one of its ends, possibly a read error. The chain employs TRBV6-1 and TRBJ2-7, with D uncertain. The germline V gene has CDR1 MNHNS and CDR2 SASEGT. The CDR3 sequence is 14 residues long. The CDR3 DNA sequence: TGTGCCAGCAGTGAAGCGACCTACCTACCCCCCGTCACCTTC. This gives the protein CASSEATYLPPVTF.

The DNA of the CDR3 is TGTGCCAGCAGCCGAAGCGGACAGGGGAGGGCGGACGAGCAGTACTTC. Translation gives CASSRSGQGRADEQYF. The chain combines TRBV5-4 with TRBJ2-7; TRBD1 matches 9 bases. In germline, CDR1 is SGHNT, CDR2 YYREEE (reference sequence). The V and J ends lost 4 bases and 5 bases, in that order; junction bases with no gene match: 13. CDR3 length: 16 amino acids.

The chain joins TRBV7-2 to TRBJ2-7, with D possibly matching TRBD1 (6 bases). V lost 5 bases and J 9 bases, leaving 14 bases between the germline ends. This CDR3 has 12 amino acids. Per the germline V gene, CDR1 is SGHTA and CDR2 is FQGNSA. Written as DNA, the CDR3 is TGTGCCAGCAGCAGCAACAGGGACGCGCAGTACTTC. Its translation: CASSSNRDAQYF. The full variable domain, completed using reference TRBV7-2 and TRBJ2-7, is GAGVSQSPSNKVTEKGKDVELRCDPISGHTALYWYRQSLGQGLEFLIYFQGNSAPDKSGLPSDRFSAERTGGSVSTLTIQRTQQEDSAVYLCASSSNRDAQYFGPGTRLTVT.

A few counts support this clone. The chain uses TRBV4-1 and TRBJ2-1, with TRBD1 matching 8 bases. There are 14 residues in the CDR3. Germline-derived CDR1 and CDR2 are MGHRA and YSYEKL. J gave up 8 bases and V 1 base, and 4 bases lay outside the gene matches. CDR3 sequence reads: CASSQVGQGDEQFF. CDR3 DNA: TGCGCCAGCAGCCAAGTCGGACAGGGTGATGAGCAGTTCTTC.

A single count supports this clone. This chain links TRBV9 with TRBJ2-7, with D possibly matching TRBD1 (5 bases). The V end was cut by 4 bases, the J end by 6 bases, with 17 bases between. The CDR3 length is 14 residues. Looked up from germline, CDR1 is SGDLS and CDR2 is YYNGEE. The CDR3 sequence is CASSPKGLGVEQYF. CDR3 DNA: TGTGCCAGCAGCCCCAAGGGCTTAGGGGTCGAGCAGTACTTC.

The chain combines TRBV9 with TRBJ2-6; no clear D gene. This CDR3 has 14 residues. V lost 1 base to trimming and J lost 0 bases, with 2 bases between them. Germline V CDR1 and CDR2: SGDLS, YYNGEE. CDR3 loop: CASSVHSGANVLTF. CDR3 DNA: TGTGCCAGCAGCGTACACTCTGGGGCCAACGTCCTGACTTTC.

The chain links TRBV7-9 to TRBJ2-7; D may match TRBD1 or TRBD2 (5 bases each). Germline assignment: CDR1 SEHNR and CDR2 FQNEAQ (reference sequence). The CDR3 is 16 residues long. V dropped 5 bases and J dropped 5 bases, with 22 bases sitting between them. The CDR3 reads CASSGPGTVTRNEQYF. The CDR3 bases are TGTGCCAGCAGCGGACCCGGGACCGTCACCCGTAACGAGCAGTACTTC.

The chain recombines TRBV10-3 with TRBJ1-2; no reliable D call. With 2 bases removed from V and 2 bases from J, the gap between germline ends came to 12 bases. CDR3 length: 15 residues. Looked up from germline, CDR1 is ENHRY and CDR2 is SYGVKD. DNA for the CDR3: TGTGCCATCAGTGAGCGATCTTCTTCCAACTATGGCTACACCTTC. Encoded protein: CAISERSSSNYGYTF.

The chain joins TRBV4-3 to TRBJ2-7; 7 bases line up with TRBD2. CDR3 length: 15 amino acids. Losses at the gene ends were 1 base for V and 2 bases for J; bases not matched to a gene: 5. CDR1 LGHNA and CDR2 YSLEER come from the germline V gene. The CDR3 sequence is CASSQGAGDTYEQYF. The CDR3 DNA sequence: TGCGCCAGCAGCCAAGGGGCGGGAGATACCTACGAGCAGTACTTC.

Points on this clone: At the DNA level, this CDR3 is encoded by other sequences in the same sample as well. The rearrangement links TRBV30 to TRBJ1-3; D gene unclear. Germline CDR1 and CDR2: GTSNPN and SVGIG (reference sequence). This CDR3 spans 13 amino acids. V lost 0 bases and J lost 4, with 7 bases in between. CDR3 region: CAWSVSSGNTIYF. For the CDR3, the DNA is TGTGCCTGGAGTGTCAGCTCCGGAAACACCATATATTTT.